This T cell receptor (beta chain) originates from a study of blood T cell repertoires in COVID-19. Libraries were prepared by immunoSEQ multiplex PCR; TCRdb keeps only in-frame clonotypes and omits some of them. The repertoire holds just over 250,000 clones, about 90% seen once, with 2% to 2.5% in the top ten. Trimming shortened V by 2 bases and J by 1 base, and 14 bases separated the two germline ends. The CDR3 extends over 16 amino acids. Germline V gene data show CDR1 as SEHNR and CDR2 as FQNEAQ (reference sequence). The receptor was isolated from a woman aged 45 to 65 with acute or convalescent COVID-19. Sequencing input: peripheral blood. The chain uses TRBV7-9 and TRBJ1-1, with a weak D call TRBD1 (5 bases). The DNA of the CDR3 is TGTGCCAGCAGCTTAAAAGGGGCTGGTAGGAACACTGAAGCTTTCTTT. Amino acid sequence: CASSLKGAGRNTEAFF. The full variable domain, completed using reference TRBV7-9 and TRBJ1-1, is DTGVSQNPRHKITKRGQNVTFRCDPISEHNRLYWYRQTLGQGPEFLTYFQNEAQLEKSRLLSDRFSAERPKGSFSTLEIQRTEQGDSAMYLCASSLKGAGRNTEAFFGQGTRLTVV.